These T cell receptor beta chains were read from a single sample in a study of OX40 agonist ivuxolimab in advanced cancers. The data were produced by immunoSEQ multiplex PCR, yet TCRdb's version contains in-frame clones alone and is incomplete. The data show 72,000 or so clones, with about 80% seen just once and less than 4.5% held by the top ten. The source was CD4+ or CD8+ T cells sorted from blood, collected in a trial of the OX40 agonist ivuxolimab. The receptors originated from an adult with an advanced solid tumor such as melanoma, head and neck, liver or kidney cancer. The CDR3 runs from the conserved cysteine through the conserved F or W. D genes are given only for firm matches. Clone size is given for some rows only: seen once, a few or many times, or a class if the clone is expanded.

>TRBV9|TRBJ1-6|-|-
CASSVDVRGNSPLHF
TGTGCCAGCAGCGTAGATGTCCGGGGGAATTCACCCCTCCACTTT
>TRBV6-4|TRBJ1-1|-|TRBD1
CASSNPGQGLSTEAFF
TGTGCCAGCAGTAACCCGGGACAGGGTTTGAGCACTGAAGCTTTCTTT
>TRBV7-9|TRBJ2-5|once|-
CASLGVGGPETQYF
TGTGCCAGCTTGGGAGTCGGAGGTCCAGAGACCCAGTACTTC
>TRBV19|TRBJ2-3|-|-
CATSVGPVQYF
TGTGCCACCTCGGTGGGGCCAGTCCAGTATTTT
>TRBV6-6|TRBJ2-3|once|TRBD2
CASTKRGNTDTQYF
TGTGCCAGCACGAAGCGGGGGAACACAGATACGCAGTATTTT
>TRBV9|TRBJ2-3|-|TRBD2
CASSARLAGGGPSTDTQYF
TGTGCCAGCAGTGCACGACTAGCGGGGGGCGGTCCTAGCACAGATACGCAGTATTTT
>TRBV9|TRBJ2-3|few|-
CASAWEDSTDTQYF
TGTGCCAGCGCGTGGGAAGATAGCACAGATACGCAGTATTTT
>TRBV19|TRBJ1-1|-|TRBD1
CASSELGTGGTEAFF
TGTGCCAGTAGTGAACTTGGGACAGGGGGGACTGAAGCTTTCTTT
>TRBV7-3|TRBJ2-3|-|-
CASSFDSTDTQYF
TGTGCCAGCAGCTTCGACAGCACAGATACGCAGTATTTT
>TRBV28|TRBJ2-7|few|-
CASSRVIYEQYF
TGTGCCAGCAGCCGGGTTATCTACGAGCAGTACTTC
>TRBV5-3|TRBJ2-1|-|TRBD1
CARSQRDRGSNLSSYNEQFF
TGTGCCAGAAGCCAACGGGACAGAGGGTCCAATTTGAGCTCCTACAATGAGCAGTTCTTC
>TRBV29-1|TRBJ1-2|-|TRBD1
CSAGQGSHYGYTF
TGCAGCGCGGGACAGGGGTCTCACTATGGCTACACCTTC
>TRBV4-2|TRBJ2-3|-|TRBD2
CASSQVMGGGTDTQYF
TGTGCCAGCAGCCAAGTCATGGGGGGGGGAACAGATACGCAGTATTTT
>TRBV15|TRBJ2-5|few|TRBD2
CATSRGYRTSGGQETQYF
TGTGCCACCAGCAGAGGTTATCGGACTAGCGGGGGCCAAGAGACCCAGTACTTC
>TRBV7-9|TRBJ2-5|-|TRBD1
CASRFGTGQETQYF
TGTGCCAGCAGGTTCGGGACAGGCCAAGAGACCCAGTACTTC
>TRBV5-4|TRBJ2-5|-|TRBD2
CASSLQGGETQYF
TGTGCCAGCAGCTTGCAGGGAGGGGAGACCCAGTACTTC
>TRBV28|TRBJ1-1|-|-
CASSLSGTFEAFF
TGTGCCAGCAGTTTGAGCGGAACCTTTGAAGCTTTCTTT
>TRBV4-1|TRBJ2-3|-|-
CASSQLGTDTQYF
TGCGCCAGCAGCCAACTGGGCACAGATACGCAGTATTTT
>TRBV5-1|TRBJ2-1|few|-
CASNRGGGVNNEQFF
TGCGCCAGCAACCGCGGGGGCGGCGTTAACAATGAGCAGTTCTTC
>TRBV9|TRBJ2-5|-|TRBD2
CASSAGLAGGHRETQYF
TGTGCCAGCAGCGCGGGACTAGCGGGGGGGCATCGAGAGACCCAGTACTTC
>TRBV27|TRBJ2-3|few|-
CASGGASTDTQYF
TGTGCCAGTGGTGGGGCTAGCACAGATACGCAGTATTTT
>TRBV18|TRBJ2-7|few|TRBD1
CASSSRQGEQYF
TGTGCCAGCTCATCACGACAGGGCGAGCAGTACTTC
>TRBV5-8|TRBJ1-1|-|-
CASSFVTEAFF
TGTGCCAGCAGCTTCGTCACTGAAGCTTTCTTT
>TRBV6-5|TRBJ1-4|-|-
CASRRANEKLFF
TGTGCCAGCCGGCGGGCTAATGAAAAACTGTTTTTT
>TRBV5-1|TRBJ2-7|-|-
CASSLDGGPWEQYF
TGCGCCAGCAGCTTGGACGGGGGTCCGTGGGAGCAGTACTTC
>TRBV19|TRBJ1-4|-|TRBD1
CASSVTGVEKLFF
TGTGCCAGTAGTGTCACAGGGGTAGAAAAACTGTTTTTT
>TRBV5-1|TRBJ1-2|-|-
CASSLTTLPNYGYTF
TGCGCCAGCAGCTTGACTACACTTCCTAACTATGGCTACACCTTC
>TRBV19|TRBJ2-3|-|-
CASMAGQVSTDTQYF
TGTGCCAGTATGGCGGGCCAGGTGAGCACAGATACGCAGTATTTT
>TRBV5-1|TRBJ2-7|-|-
CASSWPGGGGQYF
TGCGCCAGCAGCTGGCCCGGAGGGGGAGGGCAGTACTTC
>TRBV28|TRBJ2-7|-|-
CASSLSSGRQYF
TGTGCCAGCAGTTTATCCTCAGGGAGGCAGTACTTC
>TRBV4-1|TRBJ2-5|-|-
CASSQMYQETQYF
TGCGCCAGCAGCCAAATGTACCAAGAGACCCAGTACTTC
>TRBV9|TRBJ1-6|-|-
CASSVATAFGDSPLHF
TGTGCCAGCAGCGTAGCGACAGCATTTGGGGATTCACCCCTCCACTTT
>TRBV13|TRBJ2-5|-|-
CASSLGEETQYF
TGTGCCAGCAGCTTAGGAGAGGAGACCCAGTACTTC